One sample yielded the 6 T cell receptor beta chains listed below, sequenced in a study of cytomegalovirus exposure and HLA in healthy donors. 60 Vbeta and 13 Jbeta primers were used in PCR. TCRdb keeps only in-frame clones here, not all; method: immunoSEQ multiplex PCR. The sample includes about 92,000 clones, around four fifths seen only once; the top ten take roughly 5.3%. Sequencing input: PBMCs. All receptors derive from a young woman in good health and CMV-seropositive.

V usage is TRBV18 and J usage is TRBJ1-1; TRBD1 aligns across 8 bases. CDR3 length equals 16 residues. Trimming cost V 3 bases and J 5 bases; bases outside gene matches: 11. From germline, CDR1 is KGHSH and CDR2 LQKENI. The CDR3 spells CASSPSMDRVGTEAFF. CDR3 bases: TGTGCCAGCTCACCCTCGATGGACAGGGTCGGGACTGAAGCTTTCTTT.

The CDR3 reads CASSLLTGGGNQPQHF. CDR3 DNA: TGTGCCAGCAGCTTGCTCACCGGGGGAGGCAATCAGCCCCAGCATTTT. The V and J genes are TRBV5-6 and TRBJ1-5, with D possibly being TRBD1 (5 bases). The CDR3 covers 16 residues. The V gene lost 1 base and the J gene lost 2 bases, with 13 bases spanning the gap. Germline V gene sequence: CDR1 SGHDT, CDR2 YYEEEE.

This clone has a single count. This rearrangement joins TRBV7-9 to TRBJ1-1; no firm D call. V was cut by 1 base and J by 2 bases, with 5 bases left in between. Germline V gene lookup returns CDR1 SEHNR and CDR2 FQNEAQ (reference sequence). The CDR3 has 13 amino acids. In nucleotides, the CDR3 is TGTGCCAGCAGCTTAGGGAGTAACACTGAAGCTTTCTTT. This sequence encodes CASSLGSNTEAFF.

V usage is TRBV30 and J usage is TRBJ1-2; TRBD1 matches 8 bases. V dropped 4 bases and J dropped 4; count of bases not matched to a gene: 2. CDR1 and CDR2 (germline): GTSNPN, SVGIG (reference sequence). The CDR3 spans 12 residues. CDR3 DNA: TGTGCCTGGACAGGGGGCTTCTATGGCTACACCTTC. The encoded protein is CAWTGGFYGYTF. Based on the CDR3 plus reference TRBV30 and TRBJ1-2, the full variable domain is SQTIHQWPATLVQPVGSPLSLECTVEGTSNPNLYWYRQAAGRGLQLLFYSVGIGQISSEVPQNLSASRPQDRQFILSSKKLLLSDSGFYLCAWTGGFYGYTFGSGTRLTVV.

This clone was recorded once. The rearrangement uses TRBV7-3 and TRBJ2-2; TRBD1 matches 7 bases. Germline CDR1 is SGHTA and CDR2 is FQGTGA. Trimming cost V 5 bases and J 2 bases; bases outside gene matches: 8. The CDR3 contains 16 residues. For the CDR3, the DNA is TGTGCCAGCAGCGCACAGGGGAGAGTAAACACCGGGGAGCTGTTTTTT. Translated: CASSAQGRVNTGELFF.

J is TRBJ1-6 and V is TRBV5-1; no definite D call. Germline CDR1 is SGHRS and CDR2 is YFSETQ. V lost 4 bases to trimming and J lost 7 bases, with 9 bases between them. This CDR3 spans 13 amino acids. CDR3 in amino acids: CASSPVLNSPLHF. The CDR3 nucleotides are TGCGCCAGCAGCCCAGTCCTGAATTCACCCCTCCACTTT.